The clone carrying this T cell receptor beta chain was counted only a few times. Its matching antigen is unknown. Germline V gene sequence: CDR1 MNHEY, CDR2 SVGAGI. The CDR3 has 13 amino acids. Unmatched junction bases numbered 4, after V lost 6 bases and J lost 6 bases. The data are from a study of cytomegalovirus exposure and HLA in healthy donors. Study summary: Around 87 million unique TCRs, all from HLA-typed donors, were included in an early release of the data. Study results and caveats: In a later analysis, a missense DCLRE1C variant was linked to TCR beta V- and J-gene trimming. It has been reported that TCR beta sequences accurately predicted the HLA-A and HLA-B alleles of most subjects.

Amplification used 60 Vbeta primers and 13 Jbeta primers. The repertoire was sequenced with immunoSEQ multiplex PCR; TCRdb's copy has only in-frame clones and lacks some. This table has about 67,000 clones, 65% to 70% appearing once. The sample taken for sequencing was PBMCs. The rearrangement uses TRBV6-5 and TRBJ2-1; TRBD1 matches 8 bases. The receptor's source is a woman aged 25-40 years in good health and CMV-seronegative. This CDR3 is CASSDRGGNEQFF. In DNA form, the CDR3 reads TGTGCCAGCAGCGACAGGGGCGGCAATGAGCAGTTCTTC.